The 16 T cell receptor beta chains below were found in one sample sequenced in a study of blood T cell repertoires in COVID-19. Produced via immunoSEQ multiplex PCR; TCRdb's table is partial and in-frame only. Among 70,000 to 95,000 clones, almost 95% were seen once, and the ten largest hold under 7.5%. Sequenced material: peripheral blood. The source is a woman aged 55-75 years with active COVID-19.

The chain recombines TRBV11-2 with TRBJ1-4, with D tentatively TRBD1 (5 bases). V shed 4 bases and J shed 0 bases, with 6 bases lying between them. Germline V gene sequence: CDR1 SGHAT, CDR2 FQNNGV. The CDR3 has 14 amino acids. The CDR3 loop is CASSWGATNEKLFF. In nucleotides, the CDR3 is TGTGCCAGCAGCTGGGGGGCAACTAATGAAAAACTGTTTTTT. Variable domain in full (rest from reference TRBV11-2 and TRBJ1-4): EAGVAQSPRYKIIEKRQSVAFWCNPISGHATLYWYQQILGQGPKLLIQFQNNGVVDDSQLPKDRFSAERLKGVDSTLKIQPAKLEDSAVYLCASSWGATNEKLFFGSGTQLSVL.

This clone was observed a few times. The rearrangement uses TRBV28 and TRBJ2-7; D gene uncertain. The CDR3 consists of 12 residues. From germline, CDR1 is MDHEN and CDR2 SYDVKM. The ends were cut back, 6 bases at V and 6 bases at J, with 12 bases in the middle. CDR3 loop: CASSPPIGEQYF. DNA of the CDR3: TGTGCCAGCAGCCCCCCTATCGGCGAGCAGTACTTC. The full variable domain, its missing parts supplied by reference TRBV28 and TRBJ2-7, is DVKVTQSSRYLVKRTGEKVFLECVQDMDHENMFWYRQDPGLGLRLIYFSYDVKMKEKGDIPEGYSVSREKKERFSLILESASTNQTSMYLCASSPPIGEQYFGPGTRLTVT.

The J gene is TRBJ2-5, the V gene TRBV6-5; maybe TRBD1 (7 bases). Trimming took off 0 bases at V and 5 bases at J, with 10 bases between the two ends. Germline V CDR1 and CDR2: MNHEY, SVGAGI. CDR3 length equals 14 residues. This CDR3 reads CASSYSTGRETQYF. CDR3 coding DNA: TGTGCCAGCAGTTACTCGACAGGGAGGGAGACCCAGTACTTC.

The V gene is TRBV29-1, the J gene TRBJ2-7; 10 bases are shared with TRBD2. CDR3 length: 15 amino acids. The V and J ends lost 3 bases and 4 bases, in that order; junction bases with no gene match: 9. Germline loops: CDR1 SQVTM, CDR2 ANQGSEA. In DNA, the CDR3 is TGCAGCGTTGAGAGAGGAGCGGGAGGGCAGTACGAGCAGTACTTC. Translating gives CSVERGAGGQYEQYF.

This chain joins TRBV5-1 and TRBJ2-1, with D hard to call. The germline CDR1 and CDR2 sequences are SGHRS and YFSETQ. The V end was cut by 2 bases, the J end by 0 bases, with 12 bases between. The CDR3 runs 16 residues. Here the CDR3 DNA reads TGCGCCAGCAGCTTTTCGCGGCTAAGCTCCTACAATGAGCAGTTCTTC. This codes for CASSFSRLSSYNEQFF.

The chain has TRBV5-1 and TRBJ2-2, with unresolved D. This CDR3 has 13 amino acids. Per germline, CDR1 SGHRS and CDR2 YFSETQ. V lost 4 bases and J 2 bases, leaving 6 bases between the germline ends. The CDR3 DNA reads as TGCGCCAGCAGCCTAGGAAACACCGGGGAGCTGTTTTTT. This encodes CASSLGNTGELFF.

J is TRBJ2-2 and V is TRBV19, with D possibly TRBD2 on 5 matching bases. The CDR3 consists of 14 residues. V lost 2 bases and J lost 5, with 9 bases in between. Germline loops: CDR1 LNHDA, CDR2 SQIVND (reference sequence). The DNA for the CDR3 is TGTGCCAGTAGTATAACCGGGGTAACCGGGGAGCTGTTTTTT. Protein: CASSITGVTGELFF. Combining the CDR3 with reference TRBV19 and TRBJ2-2 gives the whole variable domain DGGITQSPKYLFRKEGQNVTLSCEQNLNHDAMYWYRQDPGQGLRLIYYSQIVNDFQKGDIAEGYSVSREKKESFPLTVTSAQKNPTAFYLCASSITGVTGELFFGEGSRLTVL.

The chain uses TRBV6-6 and TRBJ1-1; possible D gene TRBD1, 5 bases. With 6 bases removed from V and 1 base from J, the gap between germline ends came to 12 bases. The CDR3 length is 14 residues. Germline V gene sequence: CDR1 MNHNY, CDR2 SVGAGI (reference sequence). CDR3 nucleotides: TGTGCCAGCAGCAGATCAGGGTGGAACACTGAAGCTTTCTTT. Translated: CASSRSGWNTEAFF.

The chain employs TRBV11-3 and TRBJ2-5; a weak D match, TRBD1 (6 bases). This CDR3 has 14 residues. The germline gives CDR1 SGHNT, CDR2 YENEEA. V was shortened by 4 bases and J by 3 bases, with 12 bases between the two germline ends. CDR3 bases: TGTGCCAGCAGCTCGATACAGGGAAAAGAGACCCAGTACTTC. It specifies CASSSIQGKETQYF. Looking up the rest from reference TRBV11-3 and TRBJ2-5 gives the full variable domain: EAGVVQSPRYKIIEKKQPVAFWCNPISGHNTLYWYLQNLGQGPELLIRYENEEAVDDSQLPKDRFSAERLKGVDSTLKIQPAELGDSAVYLCASSSIQGKETQYFGPGTRLLVL.

The V gene is TRBV6-5, the J gene TRBJ2-1; D ambiguous. In germline, CDR1 is MNHEY, CDR2 SVGAGI. This CDR3 comprises 13 residues. V shed 5 bases and J shed 7 bases, with 12 bases lying between them. CDR3 nucleotides: TGTGCCAGCAGTAAACAAAATATGAATGAGCAGTTCTTC. This encodes CASSKQNMNEQFF.

This clone was recorded once. The V call is TRBV12-2, the J call TRBJ1-1. TRBV12-2 has pseudogene status. The CDR3 has 15 residues. The CDR3 loop reads CASRLVRRGNTEAFF. The CDR3 DNA reads as TGTGCAAGTCGCTTAGTACGACGGGGGAACACTGAAGCTTTCTTT.

The V gene is TRBV9, the J gene TRBJ2-1, with 8 nucleotides matching TRBD2. This CDR3 contains 15 residues. With V trimmed by 0 bases and J by 6 bases, 5 bases remained unmatched. From germline, CDR1 is SGDLS and CDR2 YYNGEE. The CDR3 sequence: CASSVASGSSNEQFF. Here the CDR3 DNA reads TGTGCCAGCAGCGTAGCGAGCGGGAGTAGCAATGAGCAGTTCTTC.

The chain joins TRBV6-5 to TRBJ1-5, with TRBD1 matching 9 bases. The length of the CDR3 is 15 residues. Germline-derived CDR1 and CDR2 are MNHEY and SVGAGI. Trimming took 6 bases from V and 4 from J; bases not matched to a gene: 7. The CDR3 DNA sequence: TGTGCCAGCAGGGCCCCGGGACAGGGAAATCAGCCCCAGCATTTT. It translates to CASRAPGQGNQPQHF.

The rearrangement joins TRBV6-6 to TRBJ1-2; 9 bases line up with TRBD1. V gave up 4 bases and J gave up 4 bases; unmatched junction bases: 10. This CDR3 spans 16 amino acids. The germline V gene encodes CDR1 MNHNY and CDR2 SVGAGI (reference sequence). The CDR3 nucleotides are TGTGCCAGCAGTTTCTCAGACAGGGGGGATAGCTATGGCTACACCTTC. This encodes CASSFSDRGDSYGYTF.

This clone was recorded a few times. The chain carries TRBV7-5 and TRBJ2-7; the D call in the table, TRBD2, was not verified against the DNA. TRBV7-5 represents a pseudogene. The CDR3 has 18 residues. CDR3 nucleotide sequence: TGTGCCAGAAGCCGAGTCGGGACTAGCGGGAGGCCCTCCTACGAGCAGTACTTC. Protein product: CARSRVGTSGRPSYEQYF.

This chain joins TRBV9 and TRBJ1-6, with D perhaps TRBD1 (6 bases). The V end lost 4 bases, the J end lost 4 bases, and 12 bases lay between the germline ends. The germline gives CDR1 SGDLS, CDR2 YYNGEE. The CDR3 contains 15 residues. The CDR3 loop is CASSPETGYNSPLHF. The CDR3 coding sequence is TGTGCCAGCAGCCCAGAGACAGGATATAATTCACCCCTCCACTTT.